Here is one TCR beta chain with its context. Original processing notes: Counts of nucleated cells, estimated from reference gene primer amplification, were obtained. Here immunoSEQ multiplex PCR was the method, and the copy in TCRdb shows in-frame clones only, minus some. Clone size and the V and J calls come from that table; the DNA yielded D and trimming. The sample includes roughly 15,000 clones, nearly 75% of them seen just once. Per the germline V gene, CDR1 is SGHAT and CDR2 is FQNNGV. The CDR3 is 16 amino acids. Trimming took 4 bases from V and 0 from J; bases not matched to a gene: 6. The record originates from a study of blood T cell repertoires in COVID-19. As for the study in general: Collection of acute and convalescent COVID-19 samples took place in the United States, Italy and Spain. T cells, B-cell-depleted T cells, or PBMCs provided the cDNA or gDNA that served as material.

The sample consisted of peripheral blood. The rearrangement uses TRBV11-2 and TRBJ2-7; 10 positions agree with TRBD2. This TCR came from a boy younger than 10 with active or convalescent COVID-19. The CDR3 DNA reads TGTGCCAGCAGCTCCCTTGGGACTAGCGCCTCCTACGAGCAGTACTTC. Its protein is CASSSLGTSASYEQYF.